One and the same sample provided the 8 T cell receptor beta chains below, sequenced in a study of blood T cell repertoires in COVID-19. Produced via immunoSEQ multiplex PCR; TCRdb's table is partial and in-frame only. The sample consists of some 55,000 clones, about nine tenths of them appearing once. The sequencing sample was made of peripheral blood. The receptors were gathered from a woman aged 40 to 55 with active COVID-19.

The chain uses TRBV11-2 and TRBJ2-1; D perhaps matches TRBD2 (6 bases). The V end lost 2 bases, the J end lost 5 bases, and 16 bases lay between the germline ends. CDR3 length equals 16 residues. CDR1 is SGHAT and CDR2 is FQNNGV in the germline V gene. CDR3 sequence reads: CASSLFLAQTNNEQFF. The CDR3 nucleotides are TGTGCCAGCAGCTTATTCCTAGCGCAAACTAACAATGAGCAGTTCTTC.

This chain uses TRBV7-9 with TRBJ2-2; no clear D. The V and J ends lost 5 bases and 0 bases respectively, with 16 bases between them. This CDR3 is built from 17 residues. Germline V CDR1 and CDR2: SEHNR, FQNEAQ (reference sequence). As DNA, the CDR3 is TGTGCCAGCAGCCTCGCGACTGGATTCGCGAACACCGGGGAGCTGTTTTTT. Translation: CASSLATGFANTGELFF.

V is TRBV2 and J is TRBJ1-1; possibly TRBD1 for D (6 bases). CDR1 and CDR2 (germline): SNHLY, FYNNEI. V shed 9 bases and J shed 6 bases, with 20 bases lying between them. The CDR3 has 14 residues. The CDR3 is CASLTFVGGPEAFF. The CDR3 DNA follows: TGTGCCAGTCTCACTTTTGTGGGGGGGCCTGAAGCTTTCTTT. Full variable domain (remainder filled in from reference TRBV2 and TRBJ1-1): EPEVTQTPSHQVTQMGQEVILRCVPISNHLYFYWYRQILGQKVEFLVSFYNNEISEKSEIFDDQFSVERPDGSNFTLKIRSTKLEDSAMYFCASLTFVGGPEAFFGQGTRLTVV.

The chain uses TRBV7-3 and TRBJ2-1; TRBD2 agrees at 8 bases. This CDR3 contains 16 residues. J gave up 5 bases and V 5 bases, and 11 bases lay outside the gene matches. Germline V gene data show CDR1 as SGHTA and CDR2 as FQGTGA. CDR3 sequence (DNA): TGTGCCAGCAGCCCCCGGGGGGCCGGGGGGGACAATGAGCAGTTCTTC. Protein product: CASSPRGAGGDNEQFF.

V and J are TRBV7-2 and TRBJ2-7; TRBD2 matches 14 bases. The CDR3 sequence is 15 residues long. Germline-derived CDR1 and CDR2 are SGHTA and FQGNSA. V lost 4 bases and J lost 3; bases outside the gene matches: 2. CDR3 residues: CASSWTSGGNYEQYF. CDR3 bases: TGTGCCAGCAGCTGGACTAGCGGGGGGAACTACGAGCAGTACTTC.

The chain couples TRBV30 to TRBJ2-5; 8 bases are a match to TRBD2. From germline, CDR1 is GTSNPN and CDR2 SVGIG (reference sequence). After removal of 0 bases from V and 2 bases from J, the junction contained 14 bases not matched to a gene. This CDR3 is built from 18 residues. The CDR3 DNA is TGTGCCTGGAGTGTACTTGCGGGAGGTAGCGGGGTACAAGAGACCCAGTACTTC. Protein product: CAWSVLAGGSGVQETQYF. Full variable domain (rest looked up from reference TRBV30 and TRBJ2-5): SQTIHQWPATLVQPVGSPLSLECTVEGTSNPNLYWYRQAAGRGLQLLFYSVGIGQISSEVPQNLSASRPQDRQFILSSKKLLLSDSGFYLCAWSVLAGGSGVQETQYFGPGTRLLVL.

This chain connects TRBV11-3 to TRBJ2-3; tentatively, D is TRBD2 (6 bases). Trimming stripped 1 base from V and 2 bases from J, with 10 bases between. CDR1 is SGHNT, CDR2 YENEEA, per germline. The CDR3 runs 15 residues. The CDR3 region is CASSLGGVPTDTQYF. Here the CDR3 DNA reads TGTGCCAGCAGCTTAGGGGGGGTCCCCACAGATACGCAGTATTTT.

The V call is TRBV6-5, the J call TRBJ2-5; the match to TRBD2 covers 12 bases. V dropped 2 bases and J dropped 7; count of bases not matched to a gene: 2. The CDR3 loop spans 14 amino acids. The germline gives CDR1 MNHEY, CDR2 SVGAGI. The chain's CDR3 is CASSYPSGGATQYF. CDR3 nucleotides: TGTGCCAGCAGTTACCCTAGCGGGGGGGCGACCCAGTACTTC.